The rows below give T cell receptor beta chains drawn from one sample of a study of T cells after yellow fever vaccination. TCRdb recomputed calls from the 5' RACE reads with MiXCR, one row per CDR3 protein. The sample lists a few hundred thousand distinct CDR3 sequences; less than 20% were seen once. This sample comprised PBMCs, obtained 15 days after the yellow fever booster vaccination. The origin of the receptors is a man younger than 40 who received the YFV17D yellow fever vaccine. Each CDR3 is given with its conserved first and last residue. Each record gives: J gene, D gene, clone size, V gene, CDR3 protein, CDR3 DNA. D genes are given only for firm matches. Size values are once, few and many counts, or a class for expanded clones, and some rows have none.

j_gene: TRBJ2-7; d_gene: TRBD1; abundance: .; v_gene: TRBV6-2/TRBV6-3; CDR3aa: CASSYPGQAQEQYF; CDR3nt: TGTGCCAGCAGTTACCCGGGACAGGCTCAAGAGCAGTACTTC
j_gene: TRBJ2-1; d_gene: .; abundance: .; v_gene: TRBV10-2; CDR3aa: CASSESREGNEQFF; CDR3nt: TGCGCCAGCAGTGAGTCGCGAGAAGGCAATGAGCAGTTCTTC
j_gene: TRBJ1-2; d_gene: .; abundance: few; v_gene: TRBV6-5; CDR3aa: CASSKDPARYTF; CDR3nt: TGTGCCAGCAGTAAGGACCCTGCTCGCTACACCTTC
j_gene: TRBJ2-5; d_gene: .; abundance: .; v_gene: TRBV29-1; CDR3aa: CSVEAGRGGTQYF; CDR3nt: TGCAGCGTTGAAGCAGGGAGGGGGGGGACCCAGTACTTC
j_gene: TRBJ2-2; d_gene: TRBD2; abundance: few; v_gene: TRBV9; CDR3aa: CASSARLAKVTGELFF; CDR3nt: TGTGCCAGCAGCGCCAGACTAGCGAAAGTAACCGGGGAGCTGTTTTTT
j_gene: TRBJ1-2; d_gene: .; abundance: few; v_gene: TRBV16; CDR3aa: CASSQQSGGGYTF; CDR3nt: TGTGCCAGCAGCCAACAATCGGGCGGGGGCTACACCTTC
j_gene: TRBJ1-1; d_gene: .; abundance: .; v_gene: TRBV29-1; CDR3aa: CSLIRSGNTEAFF; CDR3nt: TGCAGCCTAATACGTTCAGGGAACACTGAAGCTTTCTTT
j_gene: TRBJ2-2; d_gene: TRBD1; abundance: few; v_gene: TRBV12-3/TRBV12-4; CDR3aa: CASSFGRGRTGELFF; CDR3nt: TGTGCCAGCAGTTTCGGCAGGGGGCGGACCGGGGAGCTGTTTTTT
j_gene: TRBJ1-6; d_gene: TRBD1; abundance: .; v_gene: TRBV10-3; CDR3aa: CAISERQGVNSPLHF; CDR3nt: TGTGCCATCAGTGAACGACAGGGAGTCAATTCACCCCTCCACTTT
j_gene: TRBJ2-5; d_gene: .; abundance: .; v_gene: TRBV5-1; CDR3aa: CASSLGAVVYQETQYF; CDR3nt: TGCGCCAGCAGCTTGGGGGCAGTAGTCTACCAAGAGACCCAGTACTTC
j_gene: TRBJ2-3; d_gene: .; abundance: few; v_gene: TRBV11-2; CDR3aa: CASSLQGRRDTQYF; CDR3nt: TGTGCCAGCAGCTTGCAGGGTAGACGGGATACGCAGTATTTT
j_gene: TRBJ2-3; d_gene: .; abundance: .; v_gene: TRBV7-9; CDR3aa: CASSLALTSPDTQYF; CDR3nt: TGTGCCAGCAGCTTAGCGCTCACCTCCCCAGATACGCAGTATTTT